This entry lists 20 T cell receptor beta chains sequenced from one sample in a study of T cell clones after liver transplantation. TCRbeta sequences of proliferating CFSE-low MLR cells were labeled alloreactive. For these TCRs, the target antigens are not known. Assay used: immunoSEQ multiplex PCR; TCRdb lists only in-frame clones, some missing. The sample lists about 2,200 clones, 31% occurring once. The sequencing input was CD8+ T cells from cultured PBMCs. The receptors were sampled from a human patient who received a liver transplant. Some T cells may be supplied by the graft donor.

This clone is large within its sample. V usage is TRBV4-1 and J usage is TRBJ2-7, with D perhaps being TRBD1 or TRBD2 (7 bases each). The CDR3 totals 16 residues. V gave up 3 bases and J gave up 3 bases, with 18 bases separating them. Germline V gives CDR1 MGHRA, CDR2 YSYEKL. In DNA form, the CDR3 reads TGCGCCAGCAGCCACGATAGGACAGGCGGGGGCTACGAGCAGTACTTC. Residues: CASSHDRTGGGYEQYF.

This clone was observed a handful of times. The rearrangement links TRBV7-9 to TRBJ1-4, with 7 nucleotides matching TRBD1. Germline values: CDR1 SEHNR, CDR2 FQNEAQ (reference sequence). Trimming removed 1 base from V and 4 bases from J; junction bases left unmatched: 6. The length of the CDR3 is 16 residues. CDR3 residues: CASSLDGDRVNEKLFF. DNA of the CDR3: TGTGCCAGCAGCTTAGACGGGGACAGAGTTAATGAAAAACTGTTTTTT.

The V and J genes are TRBV21-1 and TRBJ1-5. TRBV21-1 is designated a pseudogene. This CDR3 has 17 residues. The CDR3 region is CASRLGLLHWHHQPQHF. CDR3 DNA sequence: TGTGCCAGCAGGCTCGGTTTGCTACATTGGCATCATCAGCCCCAGCATTTT.

In this sample, this clone turned up a few times. As DNA, the CDR3 is TGCATGGCCGGGACACTTCAAGGGGCCCAGTACTTC. Translated, it gives CMAGTLQGAQYF. V usage is TRBV29-1 and J usage is TRBJ2-5, with a weak D call TRBD1 (6 bases). The CDR3 runs to 12 residues. Germline V CDR1 and CDR2: SQVTM, ANQGSEA.

This clone is deemed medium-sized. The rearrangement joins TRBV27 to TRBJ1-1, with D perhaps TRBD1 (5 bases). This CDR3 is 13 amino acids long. Per the germline V gene, CDR1 is MNHEY and CDR2 is SMNVEV (reference sequence). V lost 3 bases and J 1 base, leaving 6 bases between the germline ends. The CDR3 coding sequence is TGTGCCAGCAGTTTCAGGGAGAACACTGAAGCTTTCTTT. Protein sequence: CASSFRENTEAFF.

This clone was found once. The chain recombines TRBV6-6 with TRBJ2-2; tentatively, D is TRBD2 (5 bases). Germline V CDR1 and CDR2: MNHNY, SVGAGI (reference sequence). V gave up 8 bases and J gave up 0 bases, with 10 bases separating them. The CDR3 has 14 amino acids. The CDR3 DNA is TGTGCCAGCTGGGGAGTCTCGAACACCGGGGAGCTGTTTTTT. Translating it yields CASWGVSNTGELFF.

The chain joins TRBV30 to TRBJ2-6, with unresolved D. V was shortened by 5 bases and J by 5 bases, with 22 bases between the two germline ends. Germline V gene sequence: CDR1 GTSNPN, CDR2 SVGIG (reference sequence). The CDR3 covers 17 residues. The CDR3 is CAWGSSVITKRANVLTF. The CDR3 DNA is TGTGCCTGGGGATCGAGCGTTATAACAAAGCGGGCCAACGTCCTGACTTTC.

The rearrangement uses TRBV6-1 and TRBJ2-1, with D possibly TRBD2 on 5 matching bases. The V and J ends lost 10 bases and 6 bases respectively, with 19 bases between them. Germline CDR1 is MNHNS and CDR2 is SASEGT. CDR3 length: 14 amino acids. The CDR3 protein is CATTEDRNFNEQFF. The CDR3 bases are TGTGCCACCACGGAGGATCGAAACTTCAATGAGCAGTTCTTC.

In its sample, this clone ranks as medium-sized. Here the CDR3 reads CASSSRQSYNEQFF. For the CDR3, the DNA is TGTGCCAGCAGTTCACGCCAATCCTACAATGAGCAGTTCTTC. The chain has TRBV28 and TRBJ2-1, with unresolved D. Germline CDR1 reads MDHEN; CDR2 reads SYDVKM. Between the trimmed V and J ends, which lost 4 bases and 1 base, there was a span of 8 bases. The CDR3 consists of 14 residues. Variable domain in full (rest from reference TRBV28 and TRBJ2-1): DVKVTQSSRYLVKRTGEKVFLECVQDMDHENMFWYRQDPGLGLRLIYFSYDVKMKEKGDIPEGYSVSREKKERFSLILESASTNQTSMYLCASSSRQSYNEQFFGPGTRLTVL.

The chain uses TRBV4-3 and TRBJ2-7; possible D gene TRBD2, 5 bases. The V end lost 0 bases, the J end lost 3 bases, and 9 bases lay between the germline ends. The CDR3 is made up of 14 amino acids. Germline-derived CDR1 and CDR2 are LGHNA and YSLEER. CDR3 nucleotide sequence: TGCGCCAGCAGCCAAGATCCGGGATACTACGAGCAGTACTTC. It yields the protein CASSQDPGYYEQYF.

This clone qualifies as medium-sized. The DNA of the CDR3 is TGCGCCAGCAGCTCCCCACAGGGGGCATGGACTGAAGCTTTCTTT. As protein: CASSSPQGAWTEAFF. The genes are TRBV5-1 and TRBJ1-1, with 9 bases aligning to TRBD1. The germline CDR1 and CDR2 sequences are SGHRS and YFSETQ. V gave up 3 bases and J gave up 5 bases; unmatched junction bases: 8. The CDR3 extends over 15 amino acids.

The CDR3 DNA is TGCGCCAGCAGCCAAGCAGGCAACACTGAAGCTTTCTTT. It encodes CASSQAGNTEAFF. This chain links TRBV4-1 with TRBJ1-1; no reliable D call. CDR1 is MGHRA and CDR2 is YSYEKL in the germline V gene. Trimming removed 1 base from V and 2 bases from J, with 5 bases in between. There are 13 residues in the CDR3.

This clone qualifies as medium-sized. The chain couples TRBV9 to TRBJ1-2; 9 bases line up with TRBD1. The trim removed 3 bases at V and 6 bases at J, leaving 6 bases unmatched. Germline V gene sequence: CDR1 SGDLS, CDR2 YYNGEE. The CDR3 totals 14 residues. The chain's CDR3 is CASSAGTGYHGYTF. CDR3 bases: TGTGCCAGCAGCGCCGGGACAGGGTATCATGGCTACACCTTC.

This clone is termed medium-sized (0.01 to 0.1%). The rearrangement uses TRBV19 and TRBJ1-1; TRBD1 might be the D (5 bases). Trimming removed 0 bases at V and 4 bases at J, with 9 bases between. The CDR3 contains 14 residues. Per germline, CDR1 LNHDA and CDR2 SQIVND (reference sequence). The CDR3: CASSIDAGGTEAFF. The CDR3 coding sequence is TGTGCCAGTAGTATAGATGCTGGGGGCACTGAAGCTTTCTTT.

The chain joins TRBV27 to TRBJ2-7; D remains unclear. The CDR3 runs 14 residues. V lost 5 bases to trimming and J lost 2 bases, with 13 bases between them. Germline values: CDR1 MNHEY, CDR2 SMNVEV (reference sequence). The CDR3 region is CASSGVGPTYEQYF. CDR3 sequence (DNA): TGTGCCAGCAGTGGAGTCGGGCCTACCTACGAGCAGTACTTC.

The count of this clone is one. The DNA of the CDR3 is TGTGCCAGCAGCTTTGGGGACGGCGAGCAGTACTTC. This sequence encodes CASSFGDGEQYF. The chain carries TRBV7-9 and TRBJ2-7; possibly TRBD1 or TRBD2 for D (5 bases each). The germline V gene encodes CDR1 SEHNR and CDR2 FQNEAQ (reference sequence). This CDR3 is 12 amino acids long. Trimming left V 3 bases short and J 6 bases short, with 9 bases between.

The chain is built from TRBV7-2 and TRBJ1-2, with D hard to call. The V end lost 1 base, the J end lost 10 bases, and 10 bases lay between the germline ends. The V gene's germline CDR1 is SGHTA and CDR2 FQGNSA. There are 12 residues in the CDR3. CDR3: CASSLGLATYTF. The CDR3, as DNA: TGTGCCAGCAGCTTAGGGCTGGCTACCTACACCTTC.

This clone rates as medium-sized. V usage is TRBV4-2 and J usage is TRBJ1-2, with D possibly TRBD1 on 5 matching bases. The CDR3 is made up of 17 amino acids. Germline values: CDR1 LGHNA, CDR2 YNFKEQ. Trimming shortened V by 0 bases and J by 5 bases, and 19 bases separated the two germline ends. The CDR3 nucleotides are TGTGCCAGCAGCCAAGAGTTAGGCGGGACGATATCTTATGGCTACACCTTC. Its protein is CASSQELGGTISYGYTF.

The chain is built from TRBV2 and TRBJ1-2; D uncertain. Between the trimmed V and J ends, which lost 2 bases and 4 bases, there was a span of 11 bases. This CDR3 is 14 amino acids long. CDR1 is SNHLY and CDR2 is FYNNEI in the germline V gene. The CDR3 is CASSEPGDFYGYTF. CDR3 DNA: TGTGCCAGCAGTGAACCCGGGGATTTCTATGGCTACACCTTC.

This chain links TRBV6-9 with TRBJ1-2, with 9 nucleotides matching TRBD1. Germline CDR1 is MNHGY and CDR2 is SVAAGI. Trimming took 3 bases from V and 13 from J; bases not matched to a gene: 6. CDR3 size: 12 residues. The CDR3 loop is CASSYGQGWVTF. The CDR3 nucleotides read TGTGCCAGCAGTTACGGACAGGGGTGGGTCACCTTC.